This TCR beta chain was retrieved from a study of shared clonotypes between healthy human individuals. Whole-study context: Each donor had three CD4 naive, three CD4 memory, two CD8 naive and one CD8 memory plate.

The CDR3 is 12 amino acids. Germline V lookup: CDR1 MNHEY, CDR2 SVGAGI. Germline trimming cut 8 bases from V and 5 bases from J; bases unmatched to any gene: 2. To note about this clone: The antigen remains undetermined.

Overall study results and limits: Estimated richness was generally greater in naive than memory subsets.

Donation came from healthy HIV-negative adults that had no recent acute infections or vaccinations. Measured with immunoSEQ multiplex PCR; TCRdb has only the in-frame clones, and not every one. The sample includes 1.6 million or so clones, less than 99% of them seen just once. What was sequenced was naive CD4+ T cells sorted from blood. Subset defined: CD45RA+ positively selected. This receptor was taken from a man in his thirties or forties in good health. The chain joins TRBV6-5 to TRBJ1-2; 10 bases fit TRBD1. CDR3 amino acids: CASGQGVYGYTF. The CDR3 bases are TGTGCCAGCGGACAGGGGGTGTATGGCTACACCTTC.